This T cell receptor beta chain was observed in a study of blood T cell repertoires in COVID-19. Study background: Collection of acute and convalescent COVID-19 samples took place in the United States, Italy and Spain. PBMCs, B-cell-depleted T cells, or T cells were the source of the cDNA or gDNA that made up the material.

Original processing notes: For nucleated cells, counts were estimated from reference gene primer amplification. This table comes from immunoSEQ multiplex PCR, and its TCRdb copy is limited to in-frame clones, with some not included. V and J calls and clone size are those listed in that table; D and trimming were worked out from the DNA. The sample yields about 200,000 clones, nearly 90% seen once. V lost 1 base, J lost 4 bases, and 8 bases lay in between. Germline loops: CDR1 LGHNA, CDR2 YNFKEQ. The CDR3 extends over 14 amino acids. V is TRBV4-2 and J is TRBJ1-5; no definite D call. The specimen sequenced was peripheral blood. The origin of this receptor is a man in his sixties with active or convalescent COVID-19. CDR3 residues: CASSQAGSNQPQHF. The CDR3 nucleotides read TGTGCCAGCAGCCAAGCGGGTTCTAATCAGCCCCAGCATTTT.